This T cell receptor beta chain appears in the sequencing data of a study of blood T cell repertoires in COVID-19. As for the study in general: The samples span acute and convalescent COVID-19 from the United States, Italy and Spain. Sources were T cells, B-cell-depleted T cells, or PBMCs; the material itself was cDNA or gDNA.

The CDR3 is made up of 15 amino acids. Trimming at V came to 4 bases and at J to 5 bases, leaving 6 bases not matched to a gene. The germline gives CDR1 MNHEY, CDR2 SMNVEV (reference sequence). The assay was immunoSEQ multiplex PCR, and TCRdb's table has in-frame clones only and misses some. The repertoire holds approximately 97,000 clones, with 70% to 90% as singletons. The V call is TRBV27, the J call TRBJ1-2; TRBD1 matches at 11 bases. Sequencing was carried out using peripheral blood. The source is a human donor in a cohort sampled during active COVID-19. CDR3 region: CASSWAGTGGYGYTF. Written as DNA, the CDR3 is TGTGCCAGCAGTTGGGCCGGGACAGGGGGTTATGGCTACACCTTC.